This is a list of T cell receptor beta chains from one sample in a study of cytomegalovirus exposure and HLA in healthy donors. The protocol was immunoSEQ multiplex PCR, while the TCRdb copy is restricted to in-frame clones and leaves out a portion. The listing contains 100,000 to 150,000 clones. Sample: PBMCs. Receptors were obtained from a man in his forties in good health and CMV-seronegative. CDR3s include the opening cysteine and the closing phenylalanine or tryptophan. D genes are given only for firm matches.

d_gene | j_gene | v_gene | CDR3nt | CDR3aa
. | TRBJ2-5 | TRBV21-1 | TGTGCCATCCCAGGGGGCCCAGAGACCCAGTACTTC | CAIPGGPETQYF
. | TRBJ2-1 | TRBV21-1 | TGTGCCAGCAGTAGGACAGGGGGTAATGAGCAGTTCTTC | CASSRTGGNEQFF
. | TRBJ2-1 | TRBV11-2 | TGTGCCAGCAGCTGGCCCCTCGTTGGCAATGAGCAGTTCTTC | CASSWPLVGNEQFF
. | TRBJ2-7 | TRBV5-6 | TGTGCCAGCAGCTTGGAATCCTACGAGCAGTACTTC | CASSLESYEQYF
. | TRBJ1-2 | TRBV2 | TGTGCCTGGGGAGACACCTCTAACTATGGCTACACCTTC | CAWGDTSNYGYTF
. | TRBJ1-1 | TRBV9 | TGTGCCAGCAGCGTAGGGAGGCATTTAGTGAACACTGAAGCTTTCTTT | CASSVGRHLVNTEAFF
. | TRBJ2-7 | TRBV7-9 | TGTGCCAGCAGCTACCGGGACAACTACGAGCAGTACTTC | CASSYRDNYEQYF
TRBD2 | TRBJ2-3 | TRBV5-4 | TGTGCCAGCAGCTGGACTAGCGAGAGCACAGATACGCAGTATTTT | CASSWTSESTDTQYF
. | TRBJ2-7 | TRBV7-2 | TGTGCCAGCAGCCTACGTGGAGGGACGTCTCCTAACGAGCAGTACTTC | CASSLRGGTSPNEQYF
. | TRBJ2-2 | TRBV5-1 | TGCGCCAGCAGCTTGCAGGGCACCGGGGAGCTGTTTTTT | CASSLQGTGELFF
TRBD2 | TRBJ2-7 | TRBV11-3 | TGTGCCAGCAGGACGGGACTAGCGGGAGTCCACGAGCAGTACTTC | CASRTGLAGVHEQYF
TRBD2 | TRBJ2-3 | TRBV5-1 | TGCGCCAGCCGCAGCGGTGAGGGGCTAGCGGGCACAGATACGCAGTATTTT | CASRSGEGLAGTDTQYF
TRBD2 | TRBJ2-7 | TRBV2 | TGTGCCAGCAGTGGGACTAGCGGGACCTTGTTTGTCTTC | CASSGTSGTLFVF
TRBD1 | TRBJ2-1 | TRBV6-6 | TGTGCCGGACGGGACAGCTACAATGAGCAGTTCTTC | CAGRDSYNEQFF
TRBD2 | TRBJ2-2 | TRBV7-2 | TGTGCCAGCAGCTACCGGACTAGCGGGGCTGGGAGCACCGGGGAGCTGTTTTTT | CASSYRTSGAGSTGELFF
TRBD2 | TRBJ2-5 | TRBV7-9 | TGTGCCAGCAGCTTATCGGTTGCTAGCGGGAAGGAGACCCAGTACTTC | CASSLSVASGKETQYF
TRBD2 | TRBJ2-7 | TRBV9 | TGTGCCAGCAGCGTAGGTACTAGCGGGATCTACGAGCAGTACTTC | CASSVGTSGIYEQYF
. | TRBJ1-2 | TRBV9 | TGTGCCAGCAGGCAGGGGTTGGGTGGCTACACCTTC | CASRQGLGGYTF
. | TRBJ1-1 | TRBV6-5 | TGTGCCAGCAGTCCCTCCGGGGGGCAGGGCGTAGGAGCTTTCTTT | CASSPSGGQGVGAFF
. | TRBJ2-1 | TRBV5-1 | TGCGCCAGCAGCTTGGTCGGGGACAATGAGCAGTTCTTC | CASSLVGDNEQFF
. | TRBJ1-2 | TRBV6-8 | TGTGCCAGCAGGCGGGACTCCTTGAACTATGGCTACACCTTC | CASRRDSLNYGYTF
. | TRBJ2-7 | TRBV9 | TGTGCCAGCAGCGTAGGTGGTATCGGCTACGAGCAGTACTTC | CASSVGGIGYEQYF
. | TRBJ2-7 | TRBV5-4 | TGTGCCAGCAGCGCGGAGGGACAGTCCCACGAGCAGTACTTC | CASSAEGQSHEQYF
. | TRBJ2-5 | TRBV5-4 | TGTGCCAGCAGCCTGGAGAGGGCCTTTGGGACCCAGTACTTC | CASSLERAFGTQYF
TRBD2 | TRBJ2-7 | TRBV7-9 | TGTGCCAGCAGCACCGGACTAGCGGGGGCCTACGAGCAGTACTTC | CASSTGLAGAYEQYF
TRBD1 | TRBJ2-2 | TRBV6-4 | TGTGCCAGCACCGGGACAGGGAACACCGGGGAGCTGTTTTTT | CASTGTGNTGELFF
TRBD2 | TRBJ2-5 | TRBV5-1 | TGCGCCAGCAGCTCCCCGACGGGAGGGGTCGAGACCCAGTACTTC | CASSSPTGGVETQYF
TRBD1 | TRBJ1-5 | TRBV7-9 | TGTGCCAGCAGCTTAGAGGGGACAGGGGGTCAGCCCCAGCATTTT | CASSLEGTGGQPQHF
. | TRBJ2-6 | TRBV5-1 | TGCGCCAGCAGCCCCGGGGCGATGGGGAGGTCTGGGGCCAACGTCCTGACTTTC | CASSPGAMGRSGANVLTF
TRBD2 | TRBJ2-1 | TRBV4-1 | TGCGCCAGCAGCCAAGATAGGTTTAGCGGGGAGTTCTTC | CASSQDRFSGEFF
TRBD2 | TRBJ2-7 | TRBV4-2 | TGTGCCAGCAGCCAGGTAACTAGCGGAGGGAGCTACGAGCAGTACTTC | CASSQVTSGGSYEQYF
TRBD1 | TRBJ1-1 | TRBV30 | TGTGCCTGGAAGGGACAGGGGGACACTGAAGCTTTCTTT | CAWKGQGDTEAFF
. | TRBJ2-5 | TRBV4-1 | TGCGCCAGCAGCCAAGATGGACAAACCCAAGAGACCCAGTACTTC | CASSQDGQTQETQYF
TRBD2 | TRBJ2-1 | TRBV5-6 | TGTGCCAGCAGCGCGGGGGTTAGCTCCTACAATGAGCAGTTCTTC | CASSAGVSSYNEQFF
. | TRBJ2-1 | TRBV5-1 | TGCGCCAGCAGCTTGGCCGTGCGGGGCAATGAGCAGTTCTTC | CASSLAVRGNEQFF
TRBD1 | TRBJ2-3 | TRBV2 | TGTGCCAGCAGCCGACAGGGGGGCACAGATACGCAGTATTTT | CASSRQGGTDTQYF
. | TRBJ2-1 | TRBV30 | TGTGCCTTCGCTCCCAGCTCCTACAATGAGCAGTTCTTC | CAFAPSSYNEQFF
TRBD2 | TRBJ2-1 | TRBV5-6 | TGTGCCAGCAGCTTCGGACTAGCGGGAACAAATGAGCAGTTCTTC | CASSFGLAGTNEQFF
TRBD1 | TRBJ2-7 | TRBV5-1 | TGCGCCAGCAGCTTCCGGGACAGAGCCTACGAGCAGTACTTC | CASSFRDRAYEQYF
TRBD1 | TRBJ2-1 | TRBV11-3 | TGTGCCAGCAGCCCCCCGGGACAGGGTCGGGGTGAGCAGTTCTTC | CASSPPGQGRGEQFF
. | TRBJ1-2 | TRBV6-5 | TGTGCCAGCAGCCTCTCATTTCTAGGCTATGGCTACACCTTC | CASSLSFLGYGYTF
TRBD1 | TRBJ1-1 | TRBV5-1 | TGCGCCAGCAGCCAAGGGGACAGACTCAACACTGAAGCTTTCTTT | CASSQGDRLNTEAFF
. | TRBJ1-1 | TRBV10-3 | TGTGCCAGTAGCTGGATCGGTGAAGCTTTCTTT | CASSWIGEAFF